This is a list of T cell receptor beta chains from one sample in a study of T-cell reconstitution after alpha-beta-depleted transplantation in children. Via MiXCR, TCRdb re-called the PCR reads, giving one row per CDR3 protein. The sample includes about 74,000 distinct CDR3 sequences, roughly 14% of them seen just once. The sample consisted of PBMCs, mostly from graft donor cells, taken 180 days after TCRalphabeta/CD19-depleted stem cell transplant. The source is a male patient aged 2-9 years who had a stem cell transplant for acute lymphoblastic leukemia, so the T cells may come from the graft donor. Both conserved end residues are part of each CDR3. D genes are given only for firm matches. Where a row states a size, it is once, few, many or the class of an expanded clone; other rows omit it.

D	V	size	J	length	CDR3	DNA
TRBD2	TRBV7-8	few	TRBJ2-1	17	CASSLARPSGVNNEQFF	TGTGCCAGCAGCTTAGCGCGCCCTAGCGGGGTAAACAATGAGCAGTTCTTC
.	TRBV21-1	.	TRBJ1-6	16	CASSKDGRPYNSPLHF	TGTGCCAGCAGCAAAGACGGCAGGCCGTATAATTCACCCCTCCACTTT
.	TRBV5-1	many	TRBJ1-1	13	CASSLGGNTEAFF	TGCGCCAGCAGCTTGGGAGGGAACACTGAAGCTTTCTTT
TRBD2	TRBV12-3/TRBV12-4	few	TRBJ2-7	13	CATATLSGNEQYF	TGTGCCACCGCCACTCTTAGCGGGAATGAGCAGTACTTC
.	TRBV6-1	many	TRBJ2-1	15	CASSDAGGYYNEQFF	TGTGCCAGCAGCGACGCAGGTGGTTACTACAATGAGCAGTTCTTC
TRBD2	TRBV5-1	many	TRBJ2-1	19	CASSLAGTSGTPPYNEQFF	TGCGCCAGCAGCTTGGCGGGGACTAGCGGGACCCCACCCTACAATGAGCAGTTCTTC
.	TRBV29-1	.	TRBJ2-3	13	CSVEGGRTDTQYF	TGCAGCGTTGAAGGGGGAAGAACAGATACGCAGTATTTT
TRBD2	TRBV7-8	.	TRBJ2-3	15	CASSSRGDRTDTQYF	TGTGCCAGCAGCTCGCGGGGGGACCGCACAGATACGCAGTATTTT
.	TRBV20-1	few	TRBJ2-4	15	CSASLTGRAKNIQYF	TGCAGTGCTAGCCTGACGGGTAGAGCCAAAAACATTCAGTACTTC
TRBD2	TRBV28	.	TRBJ2-7	14	CASSFQGLSDEQYF	TGTGCCAGCAGTTTCCAGGGACTATCGGACGAGCAGTACTTC
.	TRBV5-1	.	TRBJ2-3	13	CASSSGRMGTEYF	TGCGCCAGCTCCTCTGGTCGCATGGGTACGGAGTATTTT
.	TRBV4-3	.	TRBJ2-5	15	CASSQEGKGEETQYF	TGCGCCAGCAGCCAAGAGGGAAAAGGGGAAGAGACCCAGTACTTC
.	TRBV7-8	.	TRBJ2-5	13	CASSFGGAETQYF	TGTGCCAGCAGCTTCGGGGGAGCGGAGACCCAGTACTTC
TRBD1	TRBV12-3/TRBV12-4	few	TRBJ2-2	17	CASSLDRGRVGTGELFF	TGTGCCAGCAGTCTAGACAGGGGGCGCGTTGGCACCGGGGAGCTGTTTTTT
TRBD1	TRBV12-3/TRBV12-4	few	TRBJ1-5	16	CASSLGQGHSNQPQHF	TGTGCCAGCAGTTTAGGACAGGGCCATAGCAATCAGCCCCAGCATTTT
.	TRBV27	.	TRBJ1-2	13	CASSFGMGYGYTF	TGTGCCAGCAGTTTCGGGATGGGCTATGGCTACACCTTC
TRBD1	TRBV10-3	few	TRBJ1-1	14	CAISEPRTGLEAFF	TGTGCCATCAGTGAGCCCCGGACAGGGCTTGAAGCTTTCTTT
TRBD2	TRBV7-3	few	TRBJ2-1	15	CASSLAVSSYNEQFF	TGTGCCAGCAGCCTAGCGGTCAGCTCCTACAATGAGCAGTTCTTC
.	TRBV6-1	.	TRBJ1-6	17	CASSPPGGRGWNSPLHF	TGTGCCAGCAGTCCCCCCGGGGGGCGAGGGTGGAATTCACCCCTCCACTTT
TRBD1	TRBV20-1	.	TRBJ2-3	15	CSAWLVQGAGDTQYF	TGCAGTGCTTGGCTGGTACAGGGGGCCGGGGATACGCAGTATTTT
TRBD2	TRBV7-3	few	TRBJ2-3	14	CASSFSGRTDTQYF	TGTGCCAGCAGCTTCAGCGGGAGGACAGATACGCAGTATTTT
.	TRBV15	.	TRBJ2-2	12	CATRTLTGELFF	TGTGCCACCCGGACCCTCACCGGGGAGCTGTTTTTT
.	TRBV5-6	.	TRBJ2-2	16	CASSFGGLTNTGELFF	TGTGCCAGCAGCTTCGGTGGCCTCACGAACACCGGGGAGCTGTTTTTT
.	TRBV20-1	few	TRBJ2-5	12	CSARLGQETQYF	TGCAGTGCCCGTTTGGGCCAAGAGACCCAGTACTTC
.	TRBV10-3	few	TRBJ1-6	16	CAISEMQQPYNSPLHF	TGTGCCATCAGTGAAATGCAACAGCCTTATAATTCACCCCTCCACTTT
.	TRBV4-3	many	TRBJ1-4	16	CASSPFSGPGDEKLFF	TGCGCCAGCAGCCCGTTCTCGGGTCCCGGCGATGAAAAACTGTTTTTT
TRBD2	TRBV25-1	few	TRBJ2-2	16	CASSEYGGGNTGELFF	TGTGCCAGCAGTGAATATGGCGGGGGGAACACCGGGGAGCTGTTTTTT
TRBD1	TRBV6-1	.	TRBJ2-2	17	CASSLIPAGGRTGELFF	TGTGCCAGCAGCCTAATTCCGGCAGGGGGCAGGACCGGGGAGCTGTTTTTT
.	TRBV5-6	.	TRBJ2-3	15	CASKLTVGSTDTQYF	TGTGCCAGCAAACTGACGGTGGGCAGCACAGATACGCAGTATTTT
.	TRBV18	.	TRBJ1-1	14	CASSPRGRDTEAFF	TGTGCCAGCTCACCACGGGGAAGGGACACTGAAGCTTTCTTT
TRBD1	TRBV12-3/TRBV12-4	few	TRBJ1-5	13	CASSLDRAQPQHF	TGTGCCAGCAGTTTGGACAGGGCTCAGCCCCAGCATTTT
.	TRBV5-6	few	TRBJ2-3	19	CASSLSRRQTILSTDTQYF	TGTGCCAGCAGCTTATCAAGGCGGCAGACGATCCTTAGCACAGATACGCAGTATTTT
.	TRBV20-1	few	TRBJ2-7	13	CSARAGSAYEQYF	TGCAGTGCTAGAGCTGGGAGCGCCTACGAGCAGTACTTC
.	TRBV10-3	many	TRBJ1-2	12	CAIRNNSYGYTF	TGTGCCATCAGAAATAACAGCTATGGCTACACCTTC
.	TRBV27	.	TRBJ2-7	17	CASTGLQRSGATYEQYF	TGTGCCAGCACAGGGTTGCAGCGTAGCGGAGCCACCTACGAGCAGTACTTC
TRBD2	TRBV7-2	few	TRBJ2-3	15	CASSSRRGITDTQYF	TGTGCCAGCAGCTCCCGGCGGGGGATCACAGATACGCAGTATTTT
.	TRBV12-3/TRBV12-4	few	TRBJ2-4	10	CASSVDIQYF	TGTGCCAGCAGTGTGGACATTCAGTACTTC
TRBD1	TRBV29-1	.	TRBJ2-4	9	CSDGTGQYF	TGCAGCGATGGGACAGGGCAGTACTTC
.	TRBV20-1	few	TRBJ2-4	13	CSARVNSHDRRYF	TGCAGTGCTAGAGTGAACAGCCACGACCGTCGGTACTTC
.	TRBV5-1	.	TRBJ1-1	15	CASSSHLGVNTEAFF	TGCGCCAGCAGCTCGCACCTAGGGGTGAACACTGAAGCTTTCTTT
TRBD1	TRBV7-9	few	TRBJ2-7	17	CASELYPPRDRIYEQYF	TGTGCCAGCGAGCTTTATCCCCCCCGGGACAGGATCTACGAGCAGTACTTC
TRBD1	TRBV20-1	.	TRBJ1-2	11	CSKAGGYGYTF	TGCAGTAAAGCAGGGGGTTATGGCTACACCTTC
TRBD2	TRBV7-6	few	TRBJ2-1	15	CASSPGLAIYNEQFF	TGTGCCAGCAGCCCTGGACTAGCGATCTACAATGAGCAGTTCTTC
.	TRBV5-6	many	TRBJ2-2	12	CASSLEGGELFF	TGTGCCAGCAGCTTGGAGGGCGGGGAGCTGTTTTTT
.	TRBV9	few	TRBJ2-2	14	CASRAHRNTGELFF	TGTGCCAGCAGGGCACATAGGAACACCGGGGAGCTGTTTTTT
TRBD1	TRBV7-2	.	TRBJ1-5	15	CASSLEGARSQPQHF	TGTGCCAGCAGCTTAGAGGGGGCGCGGAGTCAGCCCCAGCATTTT
.	TRBV4-3	.	TRBJ2-5	12	CASSYHKETQYF	TGCGCCAGCAGCTATCATAAAGAGACCCAGTACTTC
.	TRBV12-3/TRBV12-4	.	TRBJ1-2	13	CASSLQSDNGYTF	TGTGCCAGCAGTTTACAATCAGATAATGGCTACACCTTC
TRBD2	TRBV5-1	.	TRBJ2-1	15	CASSAPYLAGNEQFF	TGCGCCAGCAGTGCCCCCTACCTAGCGGGAAATGAGCAGTTCTTC